This section outlines one T cell receptor (beta chain) sequence together with its context. The data belong to a study of blood T cell repertoires in COVID-19. Study in general: From T cells, B-cell-depleted T cells, or PBMCs came the material, which was cDNA or gDNA.

Some clones are missing from TCRdb's copy, which holds only in-frame ones; the method was immunoSEQ multiplex PCR. This sample has over 200,000 clones; 75% to 90% occur once, and the top ten carry roughly 3.7%. CDR3 length: 14 amino acids. The germline CDR1 and CDR2 sequences are MNHEY and SMNVEV (reference sequence). V was shortened by 4 bases and J by 6 bases, with 13 bases between the two germline ends. The sample consisted of PBMCs or T cells enriched from blood (not recorded which). The chain carries TRBV27 and TRBJ1-5; D unresolved. The TCR originated in a woman aged 30 to 39 who had been exposed to COVID-19. The DNA for the CDR3 is TGTGCCAGCAGTTATGTCTCCACGGTTCAGCCCCAGCATTTT. Translating it yields CASSYVSTVQPQHF.